The T cell receptor (beta chain) described here comes from a study of cytomegalovirus exposure and HLA in healthy donors. Overall study: As an earlier analysis found, about 190 million T cells yielded 95 million to 130 million unique TCR beta sequences. Study-level findings and limits: In terms of immune exposure information, only CMV serostatus was available.

This CDR3 contains 15 residues. Trimming at V came to 5 bases and at J to 3 bases, leaving 4 bases not matched to a gene. CDR1 WSHSY and CDR2 SAAADI come from the germline V gene. A word on this clone: The antigen is not known.

Amplification used 60 Vbeta primers and 13 Jbeta primers. Sequencing was performed with immunoSEQ multiplex PCR; in TCRdb, only in-frame clones are kept and a portion is missing. Found here are 120,000 or so clones, approximately 78% of them singletons; the top ten hold approximately 11%. The sequence came from a man under 40 in good health and CMV-seropositive. The chain carries TRBV10-2 and TRBJ2-1; the match to TRBD2 covers 10 bases. The specimen sequenced was PBMCs. The CDR3 nucleotides read TGCGCCAGCAGTTTTTTAGCGGGAGGCTACAATGAGCAGTTCTTC. This sequence encodes CASSFLAGGYNEQFF.